This T cell receptor (beta chain) was retrieved from a study of prognosis after radiotherapy for stage I lung cancer. The study amplified the TCR beta CDR3 region from genomic DNA. This amplification was carried out by two rounds of multiplex PCR. First-round PCR amplification was performed with primers specific to each TRBV and TRBJ gene. TCRdb used MiXCR to reprocess the multiplex PCR reads, holding one entry per CDR3 protein. The sample carries about 26,000 distinct CDR3 sequences, approximately 29% recorded once. This clonotype has a single count. This CDR3 is 15 amino acids long. Germline CDR1 is SNHLY and CDR2 is FYNNEI. V was trimmed by 7 bases and J by 3 bases, leaving 16 bases between them.

This TCR was recovered from a donor aged 50 or older with non-small cell lung cancer. This chain uses TRBV2 with TRBJ2-1, with a weak D call TRBD1 (5 bases). This specimen consisted of PBMCs, obtained before or after stereotactic body radiation therapy (not recorded which). The CDR3 DNA is TGTGCCAGCACCAAAAAGGGGTCCTACTACAATGAGCAGTTCTTC. Its protein is CASTKKGSYYNEQFF. The whole variable domain, remainder taken from reference TRBV2 and TRBJ2-1, is EPEVTQTPSHQVTQMGQEVILRCVPISNHLYFYWYRQILGQKVEFLVSFYNNEISEKSEIFDDQFSVERPDGSNFTLKIRSTKLEDSAMYFCASTKKGSYYNEQFFGPGTRLTVL.